The 17 T cell receptor beta chains presented below share a single source sample, sequenced in a study of cytomegalovirus exposure and HLA in healthy donors. Amplification used 60 Vbeta primers and 13 Jbeta primers. Produced via immunoSEQ multiplex PCR; TCRdb's table is partial and in-frame only. The sample records fewer than 110,000 clones, around 85% being singletons. Sequenced: PBMCs. Receptor source: a man aged 25-45 years in good health and CMV-seronegative.

The rearrangement uses TRBV19 and TRBJ2-7; TRBD2 matches at 9 bases. V shed 10 bases and J 3 bases; nucleotides not matched to a gene: 10. Germline V gene lookup returns CDR1 LNHDA and CDR2 SQIVND (reference sequence). CDR3 length: 14 residues. The CDR3 spells CATAPASGDYEQYF. The DNA for the CDR3 is TGTGCCACCGCGCCGGCTAGCGGGGACTACGAGCAGTACTTC.

The chain employs TRBV4-3 and TRBJ2-1; possible D gene TRBD2, 6 bases. CDR1 LGHNA and CDR2 YSLEER come from the germline V gene. The CDR3 length is 14 residues. V was cut by 1 base and J by 6 bases, with 10 bases left in between. The CDR3 loop reads CASSQAGLLNEQFF. The CDR3 region has the DNA TGCGCCAGCAGCCAAGCGGGACTTCTCAATGAGCAGTTCTTC.

As for this clone: One end of the junction does not line up with germline, which may come from a read error. This chain connects TRBV5-1 to TRBJ2-1; 14 bases are shared with TRBD2. The length of the CDR3 is 18 residues. Germline CDR1 and CDR2: SGHRS and YFSETQ. In DNA, the CDR3 is TGCGCCAGCAGATTGGGACTAGCGGGGGAAATCAACTACAATGAGCAGTTCTTC. Translated, it gives CASRLGLAGEINYNEQFF.

The rearrangement joins TRBV5-1 to TRBJ1-2; TRBD1 might be the D (5 bases). Germline V lookup: CDR1 SGHRS, CDR2 YFSETQ. Trimming took 4 bases from V and 8 from J, leaving 18 bases between them. This CDR3 has 14 residues. CDR3 protein: CASSRVGGNEGYTF. The CDR3 DNA follows: TGCGCCAGCAGCCGCGTTGGGGGGAATGAAGGCTACACCTTC. Variable domain in full (rest from reference TRBV5-1 and TRBJ1-2): KAGVTQTPRYLIKTRGQQVTLSCSPISGHRSVSWYQQTPGQGLQFLFEYFSETQRNKGNFPGRFSGRQFSNSRSEMNVSTLELGDSALYLCASSRVGGNEGYTFGSGTRLTVV.

The J gene is TRBJ2-7, the V gene TRBV5-1; 7 nucleotides agree with TRBD1. The V and J ends lost 4 bases and 3 bases, in that order; junction bases with no gene match: 4. The germline gives CDR1 SGHRS, CDR2 YFSETQ. The CDR3 runs 13 residues. Here the CDR3 reads CASSRDSFYEQYF. CDR3 bases: TGCGCCAGCAGCCGGGACAGCTTCTACGAGCAGTACTTC.

The chain has TRBV28 and TRBJ2-7, with D tentatively TRBD1 (6 bases). With 7 bases removed from V and 5 bases from J, the gap between germline ends came to 12 bases. The CDR3 covers 12 residues. Germline CDR1 reads MDHEN; CDR2 reads SYDVKM. The CDR3 region is CASINRAHEQYF. The CDR3 DNA is TGTGCCAGCATTAACAGGGCCCACGAGCAGTACTTC.

The CDR3 DNA is TGTGCCAGCAGCTACGGACAGTCTGGAAACACCATATATTTT. Translating gives CASSYGQSGNTIYF. V is TRBV7-9 and J is TRBJ1-3; D is perhaps TRBD1 (6 bases). The CDR3 runs 14 residues. V shed 4 bases and J shed 1 base, with 8 bases lying between them. Germline loops: CDR1 SEHNR, CDR2 FQNEAQ (reference sequence). Complete variable domain (other parts from reference TRBV7-9 and TRBJ1-3): DTGVSQNPRHKITKRGQNVTFRCDPISEHNRLYWYRQTLGQGPEFLTYFQNEAQLEKSRLLSDRFSAERPKGSFSTLEIQRTEQGDSAMYLCASSYGQSGNTIYFGEGSWLTVV.

V usage is TRBV7-3 and J usage is TRBJ2-7, with D perhaps TRBD1 (6 bases). The CDR3 contains 14 residues. Germline loops: CDR1 SGHTA, CDR2 FQGTGA. V shed 5 bases and J shed 0 bases, with 11 bases lying between them. CDR3 amino acids: CASSPDRNSYEQYF. For the CDR3, the DNA is TGTGCCAGCAGCCCAGACAGGAACTCCTACGAGCAGTACTTC.

This sequence joins TRBV30 and TRBJ2-3; TRBD1 might be the D (5 bases). The V gene lost 7 bases and the J gene lost 2 bases, with 16 bases spanning the gap. The CDR3 length is 14 residues. Germline CDR1 is GTSNPN and CDR2 is SVGIG (reference sequence). The CDR3 sequence: CASQWGRDTDTQYF. CDR3 coding DNA: TGTGCCTCCCAATGGGGCCGCGACACAGATACGCAGTATTTT.

The gene calls are TRBV5-1 and TRBJ1-5; TRBD1 is a possible D gene (5 bases). Germline-derived CDR1 and CDR2 are SGHRS and YFSETQ. Trimming stripped 4 bases from V and 7 bases from J, with 27 bases between. This CDR3 is built from 18 residues. CDR3 region: CASSRITREPSEGQPQHF. DNA for the CDR3: TGCGCCAGCAGCCGGATAACAAGGGAACCTAGCGAGGGGCAGCCCCAGCATTTT.

The table lists this clone with a count of one. This chain uses TRBV27 with TRBJ2-3; D may be TRBD2 (5 bases). The CDR3 consists of 15 residues. Germline-derived CDR1 and CDR2 are MNHEY and SMNVEV (reference sequence). With 0 bases removed from V and 2 bases from J, the gap between germline ends came to 9 bases. This CDR3 reads CASSLSPGNTDTQYF. In DNA form, the CDR3 reads TGTGCCAGCAGTTTATCGCCCGGGAACACAGATACGCAGTATTTT.

This clone was observed a single time. DNA of the CDR3: TGCAGCGTTGGTCGTAACCAGGGCCAAGAGACCCAGTACTTC. This sequence encodes CSVGRNQGQETQYF. This chain links TRBV29-1 with TRBJ2-5; D is perhaps TRBD1 (5 bases). Trimming cost V 4 bases and J 1 base, with 13 bases left between them. Looked up from germline, CDR1 is SQVTM and CDR2 is ANQGSEA. The CDR3 sequence is 14 residues long.

This chain links TRBV6-1 with TRBJ1-3, with D uncertain. V lost 2 bases to trimming and J lost 1 base, with 12 bases between them. Germline CDR1 is MNHNS and CDR2 is SASEGT. This CDR3 region has 16 residues. The CDR3 sequence is CASSERASGSGNTIYF. The CDR3 nucleotides are TGTGCCAGCAGTGAAAGGGCCAGCGGATCTGGAAACACCATATATTTT.

The chain carries TRBV2 and TRBJ2-5; a possible D gene is TRBD2 (6 bases). CDR3 length: 13 residues. Germline V CDR1 and CDR2: SNHLY, FYNNEI. Trimming pared 10 bases from V and 2 bases from J, leaving 14 bases between. The CDR3 DNA reads as TGTGCCAAAGCACGGGGGTTACAAGAGACCCAGTACTTC. Translating it yields CAKARGLQETQYF.

This clone was picked up one time. The J gene is TRBJ2-7, the V gene TRBV6-7; 10 bases agree with TRBD1. TRBV6-7 is filed as an ORF, its function uncertain. This CDR3 region has 16 residues. J was trimmed by 4 bases and V by 6 bases; bases with no gene match: 12. The CDR3 DNA sequence: TGTGCCAGCAGGTGGGGCGGACAGGGGGACTATTACGAGCAGTACTTC. This gives the protein CASRWGGQGDYYEQYF.

This clone was seen once. The J gene is TRBJ2-1, the V gene TRBV4-1; 8 bases are shared with TRBD2. Losses at the gene ends were 4 bases for V and 8 bases for J; bases not matched to a gene: 7. Germline CDR1 is MGHRA and CDR2 is YSYEKL. This CDR3 is built from 14 residues. The CDR3 protein is CASSPSRGGDEQFF. CDR3 nucleotides: TGCGCCAGCAGCCCTAGCCGGGGGGGAGATGAGCAGTTCTTC.

The chain joins TRBV5-4 to TRBJ2-2; D is uncertain. Germline CDR1 and CDR2: SGHNT and YYREEE (reference sequence). This CDR3 contains 12 residues. V shed 3 bases and J shed 4 bases, with 4 bases lying between them. Here the CDR3 DNA reads TGTGCCAGCAGCTCTTCCACCGGGGAGCTGTTTTTT. It yields the protein CASSSSTGELFF. The whole variable domain, filled in from reference TRBV5-4 and TRBJ2-2, reads ETGVTQSPTHLIKTRGQQVTLRCSSQSGHNTVSWYQQALGQGPQFIFQYYREEENGRGNFPPRFSGLQFPNYSSELNVNALELDDSALYLCASSSSTGELFFGEGSRLTVL.